One and the same sample provided the 15 T cell receptor beta chains below, sequenced in a study of radiation and T cells in renal cell carcinoma. Generated by immunoSEQ multiplex PCR, the TCRdb table keeps only in-frame clones and is missing some. The sample lists about 150,000 clones; roughly 90% were seen once. Documented time point: baseline pretreatment blood. The treatment was: 15 Gy SBRT to primary tumor, nephrectomy 4 weeks later. The sample here was blood, taken from a patient whose treatment included radiotherapy and nephrectomy. The source of these receptors is a woman in her sixties or seventies with renal cell carcinoma.

The chain joins TRBV18 to TRBJ1-1, with D possibly TRBD1 on 5 matching bases. This CDR3 contains 12 residues. Trimming left V 4 bases short and J 5 bases short, with 8 bases between. Germline CDR1 and CDR2: KGHSH and LQKENI. This chain's CDR3 is CASSRDGTEAFF. The CDR3 region has the DNA TGTGCCAGCTCACGGGACGGAACTGAAGCTTTCTTT.

J is TRBJ2-5 and V is TRBV5-1, with TRBD1 matching 8 bases. V lost 0 bases, J lost 4 bases, and 5 bases stayed unmatched. This CDR3 region has 15 residues. The germline gives CDR1 SGHRS, CDR2 YFSETQ. CDR3 residues: CASSLAARGRETQYF. As DNA, the CDR3 is TGCGCCAGCAGCTTGGCCGCCAGGGGGCGAGAGACCCAGTACTTC.

This rearrangement joins TRBV5-5 to TRBJ1-5, with unresolved D. Germline V gene data show CDR1 as SGHKS and CDR2 as YYEKEE (reference sequence). Trimming took 4 bases from V and 8 from J, leaving 16 bases between them. The CDR3 length is 14 residues. DNA of the CDR3: TGTGCCAGCAGCCAGGCGGTTGCCGGAGAGCCCCAGCATTTT. Amino acid sequence: CASSQAVAGEPQHF.

The V and J genes are TRBV30 and TRBJ2-4; D might be TRBD1 (6 bases). This CDR3 comprises 13 residues. Trimming cost V 2 bases and J 6 bases, with 11 bases left between them. Germline V CDR1 and CDR2: GTSNPN, SVGIG (reference sequence). In DNA form, the CDR3 reads TGTGCCTGGAGTACAGGGCGTGGAAACATTCAGTACTTC. It encodes CAWSTGRGNIQYF.

V is TRBV27 and J is TRBJ1-1; 8 bases agree with TRBD1. From germline, CDR1 is MNHEY and CDR2 SMNVEV (reference sequence). The CDR3 spans 16 residues. Trimming cost V 2 bases and J 5 bases; bases outside gene matches: 10. CDR3 amino acids: CASSLGPGGAGTEAFF. CDR3 bases: TGTGCCAGCAGTTTAGGGCCAGGGGGCGCGGGAACTGAAGCTTTCTTT.

This chain links TRBV29-1 with TRBJ2-5; D unresolved. V was pared by 7 bases and J by 1 base, with 13 bases between. The CDR3 totals 13 residues. Germline CDR1 is SQVTM and CDR2 is ANQGSEA. The CDR3 loop is CSAIQPFQETQYF. DNA of the CDR3: TGCAGCGCCATCCAACCCTTCCAAGAGACCCAGTACTTC.

This chain connects TRBV7-2 to TRBJ2-7, with 16 bases aligning to TRBD2. The junction had 5 bases not matched to a gene; V was cut back by 0 bases and J by 3 bases. CDR1 is SGHTA and CDR2 is FQGNSA in the germline V gene. The CDR3 covers 18 residues. The CDR3 is CASSLAPGLAGGHYEQYF. Written as DNA, the CDR3 is TGTGCCAGCAGCTTAGCCCCGGGACTAGCGGGGGGGCACTACGAGCAGTACTTC.

V usage is TRBV27 and J usage is TRBJ2-5, with D maybe TRBD2 (5 bases). CDR1 is MNHEY, CDR2 SMNVEV, per germline (reference sequence). V was trimmed by 6 bases and J by 2 bases, leaving 10 bases between them. CDR3 length: 13 residues. The CDR3 DNA is TGTGCCAGCAGGGTCCCGGGGCAAGAGACCCAGTACTTC. Translated: CASRVPGQETQYF.

This chain connects TRBV7-9 to TRBJ1-2; 7 nucleotides match TRBD1. There are 13 residues in the CDR3. V shed 1 base, J shed 6 bases, and the junction held 2 bases outside the gene matches. Germline V CDR1 and CDR2: SEHNR, FQNEAQ (reference sequence). DNA of the CDR3: TGTGCCAGCAGCTTAGGACAGGGCAATGGCTACACCTTC. This encodes CASSLGQGNGYTF.

The gene calls are TRBV27 and TRBJ2-7; D is uncertain. This CDR3 contains 14 residues. Per germline, CDR1 MNHEY and CDR2 SMNVEV (reference sequence). Trimming took 4 bases from V and 3 from J, leaving 13 bases between them. CDR3 sequence (DNA): TGTGCCAGCAGTTCGGCTGAACCAAACTACGAGCAGTACTTC. This sequence encodes CASSSAEPNYEQYF.

The chain has TRBV2 and TRBJ1-6; weak D call: TRBD1 (5 bases). Trimming took 4 bases from V and 7 from J, leaving 11 bases between them. CDR3 length equals 14 residues. Germline CDR1 SNHLY, CDR2 FYNNEI. This CDR3 is CASSGDSGNSPLHF. DNA of the CDR3: TGTGCCAGCAGTGGCGACAGCGGGAATTCACCCCTCCACTTT.

V is TRBV7-2 and J is TRBJ1-2, with 10 bases matching TRBD1. Germline V CDR1 and CDR2: SGHTA, FQGNSA. The CDR3 extends over 15 amino acids. Trimming removed 2 bases from V and 4 bases from J; junction bases left unmatched: 4. The CDR3 DNA reads TGTGCCAGCAGCTTAAGGGGACAGGGGATCTATGGCTACACCTTC. Amino acids: CASSLRGQGIYGYTF.

V gene TRBV5-1 combines with J gene TRBJ1-4; 10 nucleotides match TRBD1. In germline, CDR1 is SGHRS, CDR2 YFSETQ. The CDR3 is 14 residues long. Unmatched junction bases numbered 2, after V lost 3 bases and J lost 6 bases. CDR3 protein: CASSWDRGDEKLFF. The CDR3, as DNA: TGCGCCAGCAGCTGGGACAGGGGAGATGAAAAACTGTTTTTT.

V is TRBV19 and J is TRBJ1-2, with unresolved D. There are 12 residues in the CDR3. Germline V CDR1 and CDR2: LNHDA, SQIVND (reference sequence). Trimming took off 3 bases at V and 8 bases at J, with 10 bases between the two ends. The CDR3 DNA reads TGTGCCAGTAGTATTGATCGCGAAGGCTACACCTTC. Protein product: CASSIDREGYTF.

The chain is built from TRBV11-3 and TRBJ1-3, with a possible D match to TRBD1 (6 bases). The CDR3 runs to 15 residues. Germline V gene lookup returns CDR1 SGHNT and CDR2 YENEEA. Trimming took off 6 bases at V and 0 bases at J, with 12 bases between the two ends. CDR3 sequence reads: CASSSTGFSGNTIYF. The DNA of the CDR3 is TGTGCCAGCAGTTCCACAGGGTTCTCTGGAAACACCATATATTTT.